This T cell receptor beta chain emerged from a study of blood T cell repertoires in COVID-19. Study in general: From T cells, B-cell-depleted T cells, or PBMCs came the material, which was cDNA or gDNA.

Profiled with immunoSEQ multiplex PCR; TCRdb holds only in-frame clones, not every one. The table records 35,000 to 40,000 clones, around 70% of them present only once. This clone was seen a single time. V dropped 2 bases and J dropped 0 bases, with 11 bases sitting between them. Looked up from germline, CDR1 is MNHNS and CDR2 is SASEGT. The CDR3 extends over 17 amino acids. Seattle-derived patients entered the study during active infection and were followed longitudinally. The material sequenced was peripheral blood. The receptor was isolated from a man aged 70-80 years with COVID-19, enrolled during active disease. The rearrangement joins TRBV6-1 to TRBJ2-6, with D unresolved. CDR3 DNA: TGTGCCAGCAGTGAAAACTTTGGCGGCTCTGGGGCCAACGTCCTGACTTTC. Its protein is CASSENFGGSGANVLTF.